This T cell receptor beta chain was sequenced in a study of cytomegalovirus exposure and HLA in healthy donors. PCR involved 60 Vbeta and 13 Jbeta primers. TCRdb keeps only in-frame clones here, not all; method: immunoSEQ multiplex PCR. Among some 140,000 clones listed, 73% were seen once. The specimen sequenced was PBMCs. The clonotype was recovered from a woman between 40 and 50 years old in good health and CMV-seronegative.

CDR3 protein: CASSPSGLAGGARGTQYF. The CDR3 DNA sequence: TGTGCCAGCAGTCCCTCCGGACTAGCGGGGGGAGCACGTGGGACCCAGTACTTC. The chain combines TRBV28 with TRBJ2-5; TRBD2 matches at 14 bases. There are 18 residues in the CDR3. V gave up 5 bases and J gave up 7 bases; unmatched junction bases: 15. Germline values: CDR1 MDHEN, CDR2 SYDVKM.